These T cell receptor beta chains were read from a single sample in a study of T cell responses to AZD1222 COVID-19 vaccine. Method: immunoSEQ multiplex PCR; TCRdb's copy keeps in-frame clones and lacks some. The repertoire holds about 61,000 clones, with around nine tenths as singletons. The specimen was peripheral blood, collected on day 0 of AZD1222 vaccination. These receptors were obtained from an adult in good health. CDR3s include the opening cysteine and the closing phenylalanine or tryptophan.

V | CDR3
TRBV5-1 | CASSLRSDSNNEQFF
TRBV7-8 | CASSLASPGAGYGYTF
TRBV5-1 | CASSLEPRMNTEAFF
TRBV7-2 | CASSSQGTGGNQPQHF
TRBV11-2 | CASSLQATNEKLFF
TRBV5-4 | CASSRQGLNTEAFF
TRBV30 | CAWTGGYEQYF
TRBV5-1 | CASSAGQGGQETQYF
TRBV12-3/TRBV12-4 | CASSRLAFDTQYF
TRBV6-5 | CASSRQGARNYGYTF
TRBV5-5 | CASSWDGGNSPLHF
TRBV12-3/TRBV12-4 | CASRGWGGTEAFF
TRBV19 | CASIPGGTVAPQHF
TRBV7-2 | CASSLGGGNQPQHF
TRBV5-5 | CASRGGRMNTEAFF
TRBV6-5 | CASSPGDRRAQYF
TRBV4-1 | CASSQAWQVSNQPQHF
TRBV28 | CASSPGTGSQPQHF
TRBV19 | CASSKTRVRNNSPLHF
TRBV5-1 | CASSSGQVNTEAFF
TRBV6-5 | CASRTSGPAGTQYF
TRBV12-3/TRBV12-4 | CASSSLSSYEQYF
TRBV3-1/TRBV3-2 | CASSQGEGLNTEAFF
TRBV5-1 | CASSLEGAQETQYF
TRBV7-9 | CASSRTGGGISYEQYF
TRBV2 | CASSEWGGLGPEKLFF
TRBV29-1 | CSVENPGHLSSSYNEQFF
TRBV27 | CASSRNRGTEAFF
TRBV18 | CASSTDSAMNTEAFF
TRBV18 | CASSPTKGKLNTEAFF
TRBV2 | CASSTHHRGNYGYTF
TRBV11-2 | CASSLVQETQYF
TRBV9 | CASSPEGGAYGSPLHF
TRBV7-9 | CASRFGSGEKLFF
TRBV18 | CASSPGTGSIGNTIYF
TRBV5-4 | CASSLPSSYNEQFF
TRBV7-3 | CASSLTLGEEQFF